One sample yielded the 22 T cell receptor beta chains listed below, sequenced in a study of OX40 agonist ivuxolimab in advanced cancers. Measured with immunoSEQ multiplex PCR; TCRdb has only the in-frame clones, and not every one. This table holds tens of thousands of clones, roughly 89% found once. The sample was CD4+ or CD8+ T cells sorted from blood, taken in a trial of the OX40 agonist ivuxolimab. These receptors were collected from an adult with an advanced solid tumor such as melanoma, head and neck, liver or kidney cancer.

This clone is classed as medium-sized (0.01 to 0.1%). The chain recombines TRBV29-1 with TRBJ2-7, with 11 bases matching TRBD2. With 2 bases clipped from V and 0 bases from J, the junction kept 3 bases outside the gene matches. This CDR3 is built from 15 residues. In germline, CDR1 is SQVTM, CDR2 ANQGSEA. The CDR3 is CSVETLAGASYEQYF. The DNA of the CDR3 is TGCAGCGTTGAAACACTAGCGGGAGCCTCCTACGAGCAGTACTTC.

The CDR3 bases are TGTGCCAGCAGCTTGGTTCGGGGGGTGGCGGCTTTCTTT. It yields the protein CASSLVRGVAAFF. V gene TRBV5-4 combines with J gene TRBJ1-1; D possibly corresponds to TRBD1 (5 bases). The CDR3 has 13 residues. CDR1 and CDR2 (germline): SGHNT, YYREEE (reference sequence). The germline V and J ends were trimmed by 0 bases and 11 bases, with 14 bases remaining between them.

The rearrangement uses TRBV14 and TRBJ2-1; the D is unclear. From germline, CDR1 is SGHDN and CDR2 FVKESK. Between the trimmed V and J ends, which lost 0 bases and 6 bases, there was a span of 9 bases. The CDR3 length is 14 residues. CDR3 sequence reads: CASSQDLVINEQFF. CDR3 in DNA: TGTGCCAGCAGCCAAGATCTTGTTATCAATGAGCAGTTCTTC.

The rearrangement uses TRBV30 and TRBJ2-1; 9 bases are shared with TRBD2. The CDR3 extends over 12 amino acids. Germline trimming cut 0 bases from V and 15 bases from J; bases unmatched to any gene: 6. Germline V gene lookup returns CDR1 GTSNPN and CDR2 SVGIG (reference sequence). CDR3 in DNA: TGTGCCTGGAGTGTAAATAGCGGGAGTGTGTTCTTC. It encodes CAWSVNSGSVFF.

The chain carries TRBV2 and TRBJ2-1, with D perhaps matching TRBD1 (6 bases). The germline CDR1 and CDR2 sequences are SNHLY and FYNNEI. Trimming removed 8 bases at V and 4 bases at J, with 12 bases between. The CDR3 runs 13 residues. The CDR3 coding sequence is TGTGCCAGCTGGGACACCGCATACAATGAGCAGTTCTTC. Amino acid sequence: CASWDTAYNEQFF.

The V call is TRBV6-1, the J call TRBJ2-7; D ambiguous. V was clipped by 8 bases and J by 4 bases, with 9 bases between them. Germline V gene data show CDR1 as MNHNS and CDR2 as SASEGT. The length of the CDR3 is 11 residues. DNA for the CDR3: TGTGCCAGCGAAGACAATTACGAGCAGTACTTC. Protein sequence: CASEDNYEQYF.

The chain joins TRBV5-1 to TRBJ1-6, with 8 bases that match TRBD1. The trim removed 4 bases at V and 8 bases at J, leaving 14 bases unmatched. Germline CDR1 and CDR2: SGHRS and YFSETQ. The CDR3 has 17 residues. CDR3: CASSPGQGPQMHSPLHF. The CDR3, as DNA: TGCGCCAGCAGCCCCGGACAGGGCCCCCAAATGCATTCACCCCTCCACTTT.

V and J are TRBV27 and TRBJ2-7; no reliable D call. V was shortened by 7 bases and J by 0 bases, with 7 bases between the two germline ends. The CDR3 is 12 amino acids. CDR1 is MNHEY and CDR2 is SMNVEV in the germline V gene (reference sequence). The CDR3 loop reads CASTSRSYEQYF. The CDR3 nucleotides are TGTGCCAGCACTTCGCGCTCCTACGAGCAGTACTTC.

This sequence joins TRBV28 and TRBJ1-1; 8 bases fit TRBD1. This CDR3 comprises 16 residues. V shed 4 bases and J 0 bases; nucleotides not matched to a gene: 7. Germline V gene lookup returns CDR1 MDHEN and CDR2 SYDVKM. The CDR3, as DNA: TGTGCCAGCAGTTCGCCGGGACAGGCGATGAACACTGAAGCTTTCTTT. Translation gives CASSSPGQAMNTEAFF.

Written as DNA, the CDR3 is TGTGCCAGCAGCTTAGTTGGTGCGAACTATGGCTACACCTTC. This gives the protein CASSLVGANYGYTF. The chain has TRBV7-9 and TRBJ1-2; D ambiguous. The V and J ends lost 1 base and 2 bases respectively, with 8 bases between them. The germline CDR1 and CDR2 sequences are SEHNR and FQNEAQ (reference sequence). This CDR3 has 14 amino acids.

This chain links TRBV19 with TRBJ2-3; 12 bases are shared with TRBD2. There are 16 residues in the CDR3. Trimming took 7 bases from V and 6 from J; bases not matched to a gene: 11. Germline values: CDR1 LNHDA, CDR2 SQIVND (reference sequence). DNA of the CDR3: TGTGCCAGTACCTTTTCGACTAGCGGGAGTTGGGATACGCAGTATTTT. It translates to CASTFSTSGSWDTQYF.

The genes are TRBV11-2 and TRBJ2-5, with 13 bases that match TRBD2. In germline, CDR1 is SGHAT, CDR2 FQNNGV. Trimming cost V 5 bases and J 3 bases; bases outside gene matches: 3. CDR3 size: 15 residues. The CDR3 bases are TGTGCCAGCAGCCGGACTAGCGGGAGAGAAGAGACCCAGTACTTC. This translates into CASSRTSGREETQYF.

This clone was observed a handful of times. The chain carries TRBV30 and TRBJ1-5; no clear D. Trimming cost V 0 bases and J 2 bases, with 14 bases left between them. The CDR3 sequence is 16 residues long. Per germline, CDR1 GTSNPN and CDR2 SVGIG (reference sequence). This CDR3 is CAWSVRSVGRNQPQHF. CDR3 DNA sequence: TGTGCCTGGAGTGTACGGTCAGTGGGTCGCAATCAGCCCCAGCATTTT.

CDR3 amino acids: CASGLVPGSYNEQFF. The CDR3 bases are TGTGCTAGTGGTTTGGTACCAGGCTCGTACAATGAGCAGTTCTTC. V and J are TRBV12-5 and TRBJ2-1, with D uncertain. The germline CDR1 and CDR2 sequences are LGHNT and FRNRAP. V was shortened by 0 bases and J by 4 bases, with 10 bases between the two germline ends. This CDR3 spans 15 amino acids.

A single count supports this clone. The junction shows a germline mismatch at one end, possibly a read error. The V gene is TRBV5-1, the J gene TRBJ1-3; no firm D call. CDR3 length: 15 amino acids. CDR1 is SGHRS and CDR2 is YFSETQ in the germline V gene. CDR3 coding DNA: TGCGCCAGCAGTTTGGACGCCTACTCTGGAAACACCATATATTTT. Translating it yields CASSLDAYSGNTIYF. Full variable domain (missing parts from reference TRBV5-1 and TRBJ1-3): KAGVTQTPRYLIKTRGQQVTLSCSPISGHRSVSWYQQTPGQGLQFLFEYFSETQRNKGNFPGRFSGRQFSNSRSEMNVSTLELGDSALYLCASSLDAYSGNTIYFGEGSWLTVV.

J is TRBJ2-1 and V is TRBV27; weak D call: TRBD1 (6 bases). Germline CDR1 MNHEY, CDR2 SMNVEV (reference sequence). With 3 bases removed from V and 11 bases from J, the gap between germline ends came to 17 bases. The CDR3 sequence is 14 residues long. CDR3 protein: CASSFTPTTGQQFF. The CDR3 coding sequence is TGTGCCAGCAGTTTTACCCCCACGACAGGTCAGCAGTTCTTC.

The chain couples TRBV13 to TRBJ2-3; 8 bases are shared with TRBD2. The germline V gene has CDR1 PRHDT and CDR2 FYEKMQ (reference sequence). With V trimmed by 2 bases and J by 1 base, 8 bases remained unmatched. CDR3 length: 17 residues. The CDR3 reads CASSLLVRGGGTDTQYF. The CDR3 bases are TGTGCCAGCAGCTTACTGGTCCGGGGGGGAGGCACAGATACGCAGTATTTT.

The J gene is TRBJ2-1, the V gene TRBV7-9; 7 positions agree with TRBD2. The trim removed 2 bases at V and 7 bases at J, leaving 14 bases unmatched. Germline V gene sequence: CDR1 SEHNR, CDR2 FQNEAQ (reference sequence). The CDR3 runs 17 residues. The CDR3, as DNA: TGTGCCAGCAGCTTAACCCCGGGACTAACGGGAGCAAATGAGCAGTTCTTC. Translating it yields CASSLTPGLTGANEQFF.

This chain links TRBV19 with TRBJ2-4; the match to TRBD2 covers 7 bases. The CDR3 is made up of 15 amino acids. Germline V gene data show CDR1 as LNHDA and CDR2 as SQIVND (reference sequence). J gave up 0 bases and V 6 bases, and 5 bases lay outside the gene matches. The CDR3 is CASSPSGIAKNIQYF. The CDR3 DNA follows: TGTGCCAGTAGCCCTAGCGGTATAGCCAAAAACATTCAGTACTTC.

The chain couples TRBV5-1 to TRBJ1-5; D is undetermined. The CDR3 totals 13 residues. Germline V gene data show CDR1 as SGHRS and CDR2 as YFSETQ. With 1 base removed from V and 4 bases from J, the gap between germline ends came to 6 bases. The CDR3 sequence is CASSLQGNQPQHF. CDR3 coding DNA: TGCGCCAGCAGCTTGCAAGGGAATCAGCCCCAGCATTTT.

The rearrangement uses TRBV2 and TRBJ2-7, with D perhaps TRBD1 (5 bases). V lost 4 bases and J lost 4, with 11 bases in between. Germline values: CDR1 SNHLY, CDR2 FYNNEI. CDR3 length: 13 amino acids. The chain's CDR3 is CASSGGPWYEQYF. The CDR3 DNA follows: TGTGCCAGCAGTGGGGGCCCGTGGTACGAGCAGTACTTC.

V gene TRBV6-1 combines with J gene TRBJ2-7, with 7 positions matching TRBD2. Germline assignment: CDR1 MNHNS and CDR2 SASEGT. This CDR3 region has 14 residues. V lost 6 bases and J lost 5; bases outside the gene matches: 10. DNA for the CDR3: TGTGCCAGCAGGGAGGGCGGGAGCTACCACGAGCAGTACTTC. Translation: CASREGGSYHEQYF.